The sequence of this T cell receptor (beta chain) was determined in a study of cytomegalovirus exposure and HLA in healthy donors. The overall study: A data release that came early held approximately 85 million unique TCRs from HLA-typed donors. The study's findings and limits: As a later analysis showed, a missense DCLRE1C variant was linked to trimming of TCR beta V- and J-genes. In an earlier analysis, about 87% or about 30%: the productive usage of most TCR beta V segments.

As regards this clone: The target antigen is unknown.

In the PCR, 60 Vbeta and 13 Jbeta primers were used. In the original workflow: In a later analysis, roughly 11 million of approximately 81 million unique beta chains occurred in at least two donors. Data came from immunoSEQ multiplex PCR; TCRdb stores just in-frame clones and leaves some out. V and J calls plus clone size are reproduced from that table; the DNA served to infer D and trimming. The sample lists around 110,000 clones, roughly three fifths occurring once. From germline, CDR1 is MDHEN and CDR2 SYDVKM. The CDR3 loop spans 13 amino acids. Trimming cost V 2 bases and J 8 bases; bases outside gene matches: 3.

Sequences were obtained from PBMCs. The receptor comes from a woman aged 40 to 50 in good health and CMV-seropositive. The chain carries TRBV28 and TRBJ2-7; TRBD1 aligns across 10 bases. In DNA form, the CDR3 reads TGTGCCAGCAGTTTAAGACAGGGGGCCAAGCAGTACTTC. Translating it yields CASSLRQGAKQYF.